These 32 T cell receptor beta chains were sequenced from one sample in a study of regulatory T cells in long-lasting Graves disease. Both iRepertoire HTBI primers and Arm-PCR of CDR3 regions were used to build the TCR beta libraries. MiXCR was run by TCRdb on the multiplex PCR reads, yielding one entry per CDR3 protein. The sample holds approximately 560,000 distinct CDR3 sequences, about 15% seen once. Time point given: newly diagnosed GD, antithyroid drugs for less than 3 months. Extracted PBMC RNA gave rise to the TCR library. Separately, the same data were catalogued under a study of T cells in Graves' hyperthyroidism and ophthalmopathy.

Specimen: peripheral blood mononuclear cells (PBMCs), collected at new diagnosis, from a patient treated with antithyroid drugs. These TCRs come from a man in his late teens or twenties with Graves disease.

The sample holds many counts of this clonotype. The genes are TRBV11-2 and TRBJ2-7, with D uncertain. There are 15 residues in the CDR3. V was cut by 4 bases and J by 1 base, with 14 bases left in between. CDR1 and CDR2 (germline): SGHAT, FQNNGV. The CDR3 here is CASSSEWPESYEQYF. The CDR3 DNA reads TGTGCCAGCAGCTCCGAATGGCCAGAATCCTACGAGCAGTACTTC.

This clonotype came up many times. The CDR3 sequence is CASSLSGGFPYEQYF. As DNA, the CDR3 is TGTGCCAGCAGTTTATCGGGCGGGTTCCCCTACGAGCAGTACTTC. V usage is TRBV27 and J usage is TRBJ2-7; TRBD2 might be the D (5 bases). The V gene's germline CDR1 is MNHEY and CDR2 SMNVEV (reference sequence). V lost 0 bases, J lost 2 bases, and 11 bases lay in between. The CDR3 is 15 residues long.

The genes are TRBV11-2 and TRBJ2-3; TRBD1 aligns across 7 bases. The CDR3 is 15 amino acids. V lost 5 bases, J lost 2 bases, and 7 bases stayed unmatched. Germline CDR1 is SGHAT and CDR2 is FQNNGV. The CDR3 DNA sequence: TGTGCCAGCAGCACACGGGACAGAGTCACAGATACGCAGTATTTT. This translates into CASSTRDRVTDTQYF.

This clonotype showed up just a few times. The chain employs TRBV3-1 and TRBJ1-1; no reliable D call. Germline CDR1 LGHDT, CDR2 YNNKEL (reference sequence). Trimming removed 8 bases from V and 7 bases from J, with 11 bases in between. The CDR3 extends over 11 amino acids. The CDR3, as DNA: TGTGCCAGCCAATCCGCCGATGAAGCTTTCTTT. Protein sequence: CASQSADEAFF.

Concerning this clonotype: Germline and junction disagree at one end, which may indicate a read error. The gene calls are TRBV5-1 and TRBJ2-5; a weak D match, TRBD2 (6 bases). CDR3 length equals 16 residues. Looked up from germline, CDR1 is SGHRS and CDR2 is YFSETQ. CDR3 DNA: TGTGCCAGCAGCTTGGCGACGGCGGGGCCCTGGGAGACCCAGTACTTC. It translates to CASSLATAGPWETQYF.

The chain recombines TRBV30 with TRBJ2-3, with D possibly matching TRBD2 (5 bases). Germline CDR1 reads GTSNPN; CDR2 reads SVGIG (reference sequence). CDR3 length equals 18 residues. V was shortened by 3 bases and J by 1 base, with 23 bases between the two germline ends. For the CDR3, the DNA is TGTGCCTGGAGCGCCGAGGTGCGGCTAGCCTATGGCACAGATACGCAGTATTTT. Translation: CAWSAEVRLAYGTDTQYF.

This sequence joins TRBV5-5 and TRBJ2-2; 10 bases fit TRBD2. This CDR3 is 17 amino acids long. CDR1 SGHKS and CDR2 YYEKEE come from the germline V gene (reference sequence). Trimming cost V 0 bases and J 0 bases; bases outside gene matches: 2. The CDR3 is CASSLGLAGSNTGELFF. CDR3 DNA sequence: TGTGCCAGCAGCTTGGGACTAGCGGGCTCGAACACCGGGGAGCTGTTTTTT.

In this sample, this clonotype turned up a few times. The J gene is TRBJ1-3, the V gene TRBV7-9; 7 positions agree with TRBD1. The germline V gene has CDR1 SEHNR and CDR2 FQNEAQ (reference sequence). J gave up 1 base and V 4 bases, and 4 bases lay outside the gene matches. This CDR3 has 15 amino acids. CDR3 bases: TGTGCCAGCAGCTCAGACAGGGAATCTGGAAACACCATATATTTT. Translation gives CASSSDRESGNTIYF.

This clonotype was counted between two and nine times. This rearrangement joins TRBV12-3 or TRBV12-4 to TRBJ1-1, with 7 nucleotides matching TRBD1. This CDR3 spans 16 amino acids. Trimming at V came to 2 bases and at J to 0 bases, leaving 6 bases not matched to a gene. DNA for the CDR3: TGTGCCAGCAGTTTAAGGCCCAGGGGGGTGAACACTGAAGCTTTCTTT. It yields the protein CASSLRPRGVNTEAFF.

The sample holds many counts of this clonotype. The chain combines TRBV20-1 with TRBJ2-7; the match to TRBD2 covers 10 bases. Germline V gene data show CDR1 as DFQATT and CDR2 as SNEGSKA (reference sequence). The junction had 0 bases not matched to a gene; V was cut back by 4 bases and J by 6 bases. The CDR3 is 11 amino acids. CDR3 nucleotides: TGCAGTGCTACTAGCGGGAGCGAGCAGTACTTC. Translating it yields CSATSGSEQYF.

This clonotype was counted at least ten times. The rearrangement links TRBV7-8 to TRBJ1-4; D is unclear. The CDR3 spans 13 residues. With 0 bases removed from V and 7 bases from J, the gap between germline ends came to 6 bases. Germline CDR1 SGHVS, CDR2 FQNEAQ. The CDR3 nucleotides read TGTGCCAGCAGCTTAGCGGCGGGTGAAAAACTGTTTTTT. It is translated as CASSLAAGEKLFF.

This clonotype occurred a few times. The CDR3 protein is CASSESRGGTYNEQFF. The CDR3 bases are TGCGCCAGCAGTGAGTCCCGGGGAGGGACCTACAATGAGCAGTTCTTC. The chain combines TRBV10-1 with TRBJ2-1; 7 nucleotides agree with TRBD2. The CDR3 totals 16 residues. The germline V gene has CDR1 WNHNN and CDR2 SYGVQD (reference sequence). Trimming cost V 0 bases and J 2 bases; bases outside gene matches: 4.

In its sample, this clonotype was seen many times. The genes are TRBV7-2 and TRBJ1-1; the D is unclear. V lost 8 bases to trimming and J lost 1 base, with 11 bases between them. Germline V CDR1 and CDR2: SGHTA, FQGNSA. The CDR3 covers 13 residues. CDR3 residues: CASGTRANTEAFF. CDR3 DNA sequence: TGTGCCAGCGGTACTCGAGCGAACACTGAAGCTTTCTTT.

This clonotype was recorded at least ten times. This chain links TRBV5-1 with TRBJ2-3, with unresolved D. This CDR3 is 14 amino acids long. Deletions cut 0 bases from V and 5 bases from J, with 10 bases between. In germline, CDR1 is SGHRS, CDR2 YFSETQ. CDR3 DNA: TGCGCCAGCAGCTTGGCCGCCTCTGGAGATACGCAGTATTTT. Protein sequence: CASSLAASGDTQYF.

This clonotype was recorded at least ten times. The chain is built from TRBV27 and TRBJ2-3, with 8 bases matching TRBD2. Trimming cost V 7 bases and J 3 bases; bases outside gene matches: 9. There are 15 residues in the CDR3. Germline CDR1 is MNHEY and CDR2 is SMNVEV (reference sequence). The CDR3 DNA follows: TGTGCCAGCACTTCGAGCGGGAGTGGTACAGATACGCAGTATTTT. As protein: CASTSSGSGTDTQYF.

The rearrangement links TRBV29-1 to TRBJ1-6; 9 bases fit TRBD1. The CDR3 totals 13 residues. Germline V lookup: CDR1 SQVTM, CDR2 ANQGSEA. Trimming at V came to 7 bases and at J to 10 bases, leaving 8 bases not matched to a gene. CDR3 loop: CSASTGQGSPLHF. The DNA for the CDR3 is TGCAGCGCCTCGACGGGACAGGGCTCACCCCTCCACTTT.

There are a few counts of this clonotype. The CDR3 region is CASSYRGGGSPLHF. Written as DNA, the CDR3 is TGTGCCAGCAGTTACCGGGGCGGAGGATCACCCCTCCACTTT. V gene TRBV6-5 combines with J gene TRBJ1-6; tentative D call: TRBD1 (5 bases). The germline V and J ends were trimmed by 2 bases and 10 bases, with 12 bases remaining between them. Looked up from germline, CDR1 is MNHEY and CDR2 is SVGAGI. This CDR3 contains 14 residues.

Only a few counts were recorded for this clonotype. The junction shows a germline mismatch at one end, possibly a read error. This chain uses TRBV6-2 or TRBV6-3 with TRBJ1-2; D is perhaps TRBD1 (5 bases). Germline loops: CDR1 MNHEY, CDR2 SVGEGT. There are 16 residues in the CDR3. CDR3 nucleotide sequence: TGTGTCAGCAGTTACTCGGGCCCCCCAGGGCTCTATGGCTACACCTTC. Its translation: CVSSYSGPPGLYGYTF.

This clonotype came up a few times. The gene calls are TRBV28 and TRBJ2-2; the D gene is possibly TRBD1 (5 bases). V was shortened by 2 bases and J by 5 bases, with 12 bases between the two germline ends. The CDR3 covers 15 residues. Germline V gives CDR1 MDHEN, CDR2 SYDVKM. The CDR3 DNA reads TGTGCCAGCAGTTTAGCAGGGCCTCGTACCGGGGAGCTGTTTTTT. Translation gives CASSLAGPRTGELFF.

Concerning this clonotype: Mismatch with germline at one junction end may stem from a read error. The rearrangement joins TRBV28 to TRBJ2-1; 7 bases are shared with TRBD1. Germline-derived CDR1 and CDR2 are MDHEN and SYDVKM. This CDR3 contains 17 residues. This chain's CDR3 is CACSLRTGYSSYNEQFF. The CDR3 DNA is TGTGCCTGCAGTTTGAGGACAGGCTACAGCTCCTACAATGAGCAGTTCTTC.

The chain links TRBV6-1 to TRBJ1-5; D call uncertain. CDR3 size: 15 residues. The V and J ends lost 6 bases and 6 bases respectively, with 18 bases between them. Germline CDR1 is MNHNS and CDR2 is SASEGT. The CDR3 protein is CASSLTPVLSQPQHF. DNA of the CDR3: TGTGCCAGCAGCCTAACCCCCGTTTTGAGTCAGCCCCAGCATTTT.

The V gene is TRBV6-5, the J gene TRBJ1-6; weak D call: TRBD1 (5 bases). Germline CDR1 and CDR2: MNHEY and SVGAGI. The CDR3 totals 14 residues. The V gene lost 4 bases and the J gene lost 9 bases, with 13 bases spanning the gap. The CDR3 reads CASSFQGSSSPLHF. CDR3 DNA sequence: TGTGCCAGCAGTTTCCAGGGAAGCAGTTCACCCCTCCACTTT.

This clonotype came up a few times. The chain uses TRBV5-6 and TRBJ1-5, with TRBD1 as a possible D gene (5 bases). Germline V CDR1 and CDR2: SGHDT, YYEEEE. Deletions cut 1 base from V and 7 bases from J, with 12 bases between. This CDR3 is 14 amino acids long. CDR3: CASSLYGGWQPQHF. DNA for the CDR3: TGTGCCAGCAGCTTGTACGGGGGGTGGCAGCCCCAGCATTTT.

This clonotype has only a few counts. The V and J genes are TRBV6-1 and TRBJ1-6; the match to TRBD1 covers 8 bases. J was trimmed by 7 bases and V by 5 bases; bases with no gene match: 4. CDR1 and CDR2 from the germline V gene are MNHNS and SASEGT. The CDR3 covers 14 residues. This chain's CDR3 is CASSRTGPNSPLHF. The CDR3 bases are TGTGCCAGCAGTCGGACAGGGCCGAATTCACCCCTCCACTTT.

This clonotype was seen more than once but under ten times. V gene TRBV5-1 combines with J gene TRBJ1-1; perhaps TRBD1 as D (6 bases). Germline values: CDR1 SGHRS, CDR2 YFSETQ. The length of the CDR3 is 11 residues. Trimming left V 4 bases short and J 7 bases short, with 8 bases between. The CDR3 loop is CASSKQGEAFF. For the CDR3, the DNA is TGCGCCAGCAGCAAACAGGGTGAAGCTTTCTTT.

The chain carries TRBV7-9 and TRBJ1-2; tentatively, D is TRBD1 (5 bases). Germline loops: CDR1 SEHNR, CDR2 FQNEAQ (reference sequence). Trimming took off 3 bases at V and 5 bases at J, with 16 bases between the two ends. The CDR3 has 15 amino acids. The CDR3 coding sequence is TGTGCCAGCAGCTTCTGGGGGATCAAGGGATATGGCTACACCTTC. It is translated as CASSFWGIKGYGYTF.

This clonotype has only a few counts. The rearrangement uses TRBV3-1 and TRBJ2-1; 7 bases match TRBD2. The CDR3 loop spans 18 amino acids. Trimming at V came to 0 bases and at J to 0 bases, leaving 8 bases not matched to a gene. In germline, CDR1 is LGHDT, CDR2 YNNKEL (reference sequence). The CDR3 sequence: CASSQDRLGGSSYNEQFF. Here the CDR3 DNA reads TGTGCCAGCAGCCAAGATCGATTGGGCGGGAGCTCCTACAATGAGCAGTTCTTC.

This clonotype was seen a few times. The chain links TRBV5-4 to TRBJ2-1; no clear D gene. The germline V gene encodes CDR1 SGHNT and CDR2 YYREEE (reference sequence). Trimming stripped 4 bases from V and 7 bases from J, with 18 bases between. This CDR3 is 15 amino acids long. DNA of the CDR3: TGTGCCAGCAGCCCGTCCGGGCACCAGAAGAATGAGCAGTTCTTC. Encoded protein: CASSPSGHQKNEQFF.

CDR3 loop: CASSYSRISDYNSPLHF. The CDR3 coding sequence is TGTGCCAGCAGTTACTCCCGTATCAGCGACTATAATTCACCCCTCCACTTT. This chain joins TRBV6-5 and TRBJ1-6, with D unresolved. Trimming took off 0 bases at V and 3 bases at J, with 12 bases between the two ends. Per germline, CDR1 MNHEY and CDR2 SVGAGI. The CDR3 is 17 residues long.

This clonotype was counted many times. A much bigger clone sits one base away, suggesting this may be a read error. V is TRBV30 and J is TRBJ1-1, with D maybe TRBD1 (5 bases). There are 12 residues in the CDR3. V was pared by 5 bases and J by 8 bases, with 15 bases between. The germline V gene has CDR1 GTSNPN and CDR2 SVGIG (reference sequence). For the CDR3, the DNA is TGTGCCTGGGAGCGGGGCAGGCAAGAAGCTTTCTTT. This gives the protein CAWERGRQEAFF.

The rearrangement links TRBV27 to TRBJ1-5, with D maybe TRBD1 (5 bases). With 3 bases removed from V and 5 bases from J, the gap between germline ends came to 11 bases. Germline-derived CDR1 and CDR2 are MNHEY and SMNVEV (reference sequence). CDR3 length equals 14 residues. The CDR3 nucleotides read TGTGCCAGCAGTTTCTCCGGGGCGGATCAGCCCCAGCATTTT. The encoded protein is CASSFSGADQPQHF.

V gene TRBV7-8 combines with J gene TRBJ2-3, with 9 bases matching TRBD2. V shed 3 bases, J shed 5 bases, and the junction held 9 bases outside the gene matches. The V gene's germline CDR1 is SGHVS and CDR2 FQNEAQ. CDR3 size: 16 residues. CDR3: CASSLGSGRVVDTQYF. The CDR3 DNA reads TGTGCCAGCAGCTTGGGTAGCGGGAGAGTTGTAGATACGCAGTATTTT.